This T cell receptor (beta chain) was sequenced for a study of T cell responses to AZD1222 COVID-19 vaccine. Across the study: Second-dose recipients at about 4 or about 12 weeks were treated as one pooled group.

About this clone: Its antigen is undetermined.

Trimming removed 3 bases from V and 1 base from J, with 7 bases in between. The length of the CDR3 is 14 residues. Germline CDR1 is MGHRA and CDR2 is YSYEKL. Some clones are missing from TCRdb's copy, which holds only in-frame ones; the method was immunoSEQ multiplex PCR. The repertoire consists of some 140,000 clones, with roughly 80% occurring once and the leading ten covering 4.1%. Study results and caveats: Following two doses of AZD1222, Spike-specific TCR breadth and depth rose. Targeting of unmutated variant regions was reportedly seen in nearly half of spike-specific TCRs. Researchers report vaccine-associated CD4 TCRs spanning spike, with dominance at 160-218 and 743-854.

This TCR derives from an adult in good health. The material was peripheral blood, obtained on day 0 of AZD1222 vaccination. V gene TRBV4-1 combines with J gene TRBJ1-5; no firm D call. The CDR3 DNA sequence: TGCGCCAGCAGCCATAGACAAAGCAATCAGCCCCAGCATTTT. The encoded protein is CASSHRQSNQPQHF.